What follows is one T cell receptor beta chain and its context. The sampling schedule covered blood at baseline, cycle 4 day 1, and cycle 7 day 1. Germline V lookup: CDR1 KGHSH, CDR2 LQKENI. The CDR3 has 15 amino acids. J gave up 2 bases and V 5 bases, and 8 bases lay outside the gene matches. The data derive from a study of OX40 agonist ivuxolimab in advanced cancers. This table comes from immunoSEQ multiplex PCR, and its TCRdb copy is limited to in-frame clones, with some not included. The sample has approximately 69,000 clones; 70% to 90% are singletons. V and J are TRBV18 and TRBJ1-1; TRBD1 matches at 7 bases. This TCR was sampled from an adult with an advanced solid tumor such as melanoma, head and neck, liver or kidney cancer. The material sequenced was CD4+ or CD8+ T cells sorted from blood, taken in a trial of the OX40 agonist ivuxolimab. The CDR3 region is CASSSQTGPNTEAFF. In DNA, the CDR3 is TGTGCCAGCTCATCCCAGACAGGGCCAAACACTGAAGCTTTCTTT.